The 20 T cell receptor beta chains below were found in one sample sequenced in a study of blood T cell repertoires in COVID-19. The assay was immunoSEQ multiplex PCR, and TCRdb's table has in-frame clones only and misses some. This sample carries about 480,000 clones, 89% of them seen once, and the ten largest clones take over 0.7%. The sample taken for sequencing was peripheral blood. Every receptor here comes from a man between 18 and 29 years old with COVID-19, enrolled during active disease.

The genes are TRBV7-8 and TRBJ2-3, with a tentative D call TRBD1 (6 bases). From germline, CDR1 is SGHVS and CDR2 FQNEAQ. V was pared by 3 bases and J by 3 bases, with 19 bases between. The CDR3 loop spans 17 amino acids. The CDR3, as DNA: TGTGCCAGCAGCTTCACCATTAAGCCTACAGGGACAGATACGCAGTATTTT. Amino acids: CASSFTIKPTGTDTQYF.

The V and J genes are TRBV24-1 and TRBJ2-1; 13 bases are shared with TRBD2. The CDR3 has 20 residues. Germline V lookup: CDR1 KGHDR, CDR2 SFDVKD. V gave up 1 base and J gave up 2 bases; unmatched junction bases: 10. The CDR3 protein is CATSDFATSGRKVTYNEQFF. For the CDR3, the DNA is TGTGCCACCAGTGATTTTGCGACTAGCGGGAGGAAGGTCACCTACAATGAGCAGTTCTTC.

This rearrangement joins TRBV27 to TRBJ2-2, with 11 bases lining up with TRBD1. J lost 6 bases, V lost 6 bases, and 6 bases had no gene match. CDR3 size: 15 residues. Looked up from germline, CDR1 is MNHEY and CDR2 is SMNVEV (reference sequence). The CDR3 DNA is TGTGCCAGCAGCAGAGGGACAGGGGGGCCCGGGGAGCTGTTTTTT. This codes for CASSRGTGGPGELFF.

The rearrangement joins TRBV27 to TRBJ1-2, with 8 bases matching TRBD1. Trimming removed 0 bases from V and 4 bases from J; junction bases left unmatched: 7. Germline values: CDR1 MNHEY, CDR2 SMNVEV (reference sequence). This CDR3 is built from 16 residues. CDR3: CASSLSPGQGVYGYTF. Here the CDR3 DNA reads TGTGCCAGCAGTTTATCCCCCGGACAGGGAGTCTATGGCTACACCTTC.

Of note for this clone: Distinct nucleotide sequences in the sample also encode this CDR3. V is TRBV29-1 and J is TRBJ1-2; the match to TRBD1 covers 8 bases. After removal of 2 bases from V and 7 bases from J, the junction contained 3 bases not matched to a gene. Germline CDR1 is SQVTM and CDR2 is ANQGSEA. This CDR3 has 12 amino acids. Here the CDR3 reads CSVESQGGGYTF. CDR3 DNA sequence: TGCAGCGTTGAATCACAGGGGGGTGGCTACACCTTC.

Only one count was recorded for this clone. This chain links TRBV6-1 with TRBJ2-3; possibly TRBD1 for D (5 bases). V lost 0 bases and J lost 1, with 11 bases in between. The CDR3 contains 16 residues. From germline, CDR1 is MNHNS and CDR2 SASEGT. Here the CDR3 reads CASSEARTLGTDTQYF. The CDR3 DNA is TGTGCCAGCAGTGAAGCACGGACACTCGGCACAGATACGCAGTATTTT.

DNA of the CDR3: TGTGCCAGCAGCTCTAGTTACCCGGCTCTAGGGGATACTAATGAAAAACTGTTTTTT. This sequence encodes CASSSSYPALGDTNEKLFF. V gene TRBV7-9 combines with J gene TRBJ1-4; a weak D match, TRBD1 (5 bases). The germline V gene encodes CDR1 SEHNR and CDR2 FQNEAQ (reference sequence). There are 19 residues in the CDR3. The germline V and J ends were trimmed by 4 bases and 2 bases, with 23 bases remaining between them.

The V call is TRBV5-1, the J call TRBJ2-7; D gene ambiguous. V was cut by 0 bases and J by 7 bases, with 8 bases left in between. The CDR3 is made up of 12 amino acids. The V gene's germline CDR1 is SGHRS and CDR2 YFSETQ. CDR3 DNA: TGCGCCAGCAGCTTGGACCGGAGAGAGCAGTACTTC. Its translation: CASSLDRREQYF.

This CDR3 reads CASSTDGGEKLFF. The CDR3 region has the DNA TGTGCCAGCAGCACTGACGGGGGGGAAAAACTGTTTTTT. This chain connects TRBV11-3 to TRBJ1-4, with TRBD1 as a possible D gene (5 bases). In germline, CDR1 is SGHNT, CDR2 YENEEA. The germline V and J ends were trimmed by 5 bases and 8 bases, with 12 bases remaining between them. The CDR3 runs to 13 residues.

Worth noting for this clone: Other DNA sequences in the sample encode the same CDR3. The V gene is TRBV12-3 or TRBV12-4, the J gene TRBJ2-5, with unresolved D. The V gene lost 3 bases and the J gene lost 5 bases, with 4 bases spanning the gap. CDR3 length equals 11 residues. The CDR3 DNA is TGTGCCAGCAGTTTCCAGGAGACCCAGTACTTC. Translating gives CASSFQETQYF.

The chain is built from TRBV10-2 and TRBJ1-2, with 9 bases identical to TRBD1. The V gene's germline CDR1 is WSHSY and CDR2 SAAADI. CDR3 length equals 15 residues. The junction had 9 bases not matched to a gene; V was cut back by 8 bases and J by 2 bases. The chain's CDR3 is CASLTGGRGNYGYTF. The CDR3 DNA follows: TGCGCCAGCTTGACAGGGGGTAGAGGAAACTATGGCTACACCTTC.

The chain combines TRBV6-5 with TRBJ2-7; TRBD1 agrees at 9 bases. Trimming cost V 4 bases and J 5 bases; bases outside gene matches: 9. From germline, CDR1 is MNHEY and CDR2 SVGAGI. The CDR3 is 15 residues long. In nucleotides, the CDR3 is TGTGCCAGCAGTTTAGCCGGGACAGGGTTCAACGAGCAGTACTTC. This sequence encodes CASSLAGTGFNEQYF.

V and J are TRBV27 and TRBJ2-6; 9 bases are shared with TRBD2. From germline, CDR1 is MNHEY and CDR2 SMNVEV (reference sequence). V dropped 4 bases and J dropped 2; count of bases not matched to a gene: 6. This CDR3 has 17 amino acids. The DNA for the CDR3 is TGTGCCAGCAGTTCCTCGTTAGCGGGAGCTGGGGCCAACGTCCTGACTTTC. As protein: CASSSSLAGAGANVLTF.

The chain uses TRBV5-5 and TRBJ1-5; D possibly corresponds to TRBD1 (5 bases). V was clipped by 1 base and J by 0 bases, with 8 bases between them. Germline CDR1 reads SGHKS; CDR2 reads YYEKEE (reference sequence). This CDR3 is built from 15 residues. The DNA for the CDR3 is TGTGCCAGCAGCTTGTTAGGGGATAGCAATCAGCCCCAGCATTTT. Translation gives CASSLLGDSNQPQHF.

The chain uses TRBV6-5 and TRBJ2-7; 7 bases align to TRBD2. With V trimmed by 8 bases and J by 3 bases, 7 bases remained unmatched. The CDR3 contains 13 residues. Germline V gene sequence: CDR1 MNHEY, CDR2 SVGAGI. This CDR3 is CASRRGEDYEQYF. CDR3 sequence (DNA): TGTGCCAGCCGCCGGGGGGAGGACTACGAGCAGTACTTC.

This clone was counted a single time. V is TRBV5-6 and J is TRBJ2-4, with 7 bases aligning to TRBD2. The CDR3 covers 15 residues. CDR1 and CDR2 (germline): SGHDT, YYEEEE. The V gene end was trimmed by 0 bases and the J gene end by 6 bases; junction bases not matched to a gene: 6. This CDR3 reads CASSLVAGAGNIQYF. The CDR3 DNA reads TGTGCCAGCAGCTTGGTGGCGGGAGCTGGAAACATTCAGTACTTC.

The J gene is TRBJ1-6, the V gene TRBV5-6; D gene uncertain. This CDR3 is 14 amino acids long. V was cut by 6 bases and J by 1 base, with 8 bases left in between. Germline CDR1 SGHDT, CDR2 YYEEEE. CDR3 loop: CASTSRSYNSPLHF. For the CDR3, the DNA is TGTGCCAGCACGTCTCGGTCCTATAATTCACCCCTCCACTTT.

The genes are TRBV12-3 or TRBV12-4 and TRBJ2-7; D gene uncertain. The CDR3 is 12 amino acids. V was trimmed by 2 bases and J by 6 bases, leaving 8 bases between them. The CDR3 spells CASSLYRVEQYF. CDR3 in DNA: TGTGCCAGCAGTTTATACCGGGTCGAGCAGTACTTC.

The V call is TRBV11-3, the J call TRBJ2-5; 12 nucleotides agree with TRBD2. Germline V CDR1 and CDR2: SGHNT, YENEEA. Losses at the gene ends were 5 bases for V and 1 base for J; bases not matched to a gene: 11. CDR3 length: 18 amino acids. CDR3 residues: CASSNAGGLAGLQETQYF. DNA for the CDR3: TGTGCCAGCAGCAATGCGGGGGGACTAGCGGGTCTCCAAGAGACCCAGTACTTC.

V is TRBV2 and J is TRBJ1-5; TRBD1 is a possible D gene (5 bases). The V gene's germline CDR1 is SNHLY and CDR2 FYNNEI. V lost 6 bases, J lost 5 bases, and 8 bases lay in between. The length of the CDR3 is 12 residues. The CDR3 spells CASRDTYQPQHF. CDR3 nucleotides: TGTGCCAGCAGGGACACCTATCAGCCCCAGCATTTT.